What follows are 2 T cell receptor beta chains derived from one specimen sequenced in a study of blood T cell repertoires in COVID-19. Measured with immunoSEQ multiplex PCR; TCRdb has only the in-frame clones, and not every one. This sample has a few hundred thousand clones, with 80% to 90% found just once. The sequencing input was peripheral blood. The source of these receptors is a man in his 60s with acute or convalescent COVID-19.

This rearrangement joins TRBV5-8 to TRBJ1-4; TRBD1 is a possible D gene (5 bases). Trimming left V 0 bases short and J 0 bases short, with 12 bases between. CDR1 is SGHTS, CDR2 YDEGEE, per germline. CDR3 length equals 17 residues. CDR3 bases: TGTGCCAGCAGCTTGGGGGTGTCCAGGGCAACTAATGAAAAACTGTTTTTT. It encodes CASSLGVSRATNEKLFF.

The chain combines TRBV10-3 with TRBJ2-7, with 9 bases matching TRBD1. After removal of 6 bases from V and 3 bases from J, the junction contained 6 bases not matched to a gene. CDR1 and CDR2 from the germline V gene are ENHRY and SYGVKD. The CDR3 totals 14 residues. CDR3 sequence (DNA): TGTGCCATCAGGGCGGGACAGGGTCTCTACGAGCAGTACTTC. This translates into CAIRAGQGLYEQYF.